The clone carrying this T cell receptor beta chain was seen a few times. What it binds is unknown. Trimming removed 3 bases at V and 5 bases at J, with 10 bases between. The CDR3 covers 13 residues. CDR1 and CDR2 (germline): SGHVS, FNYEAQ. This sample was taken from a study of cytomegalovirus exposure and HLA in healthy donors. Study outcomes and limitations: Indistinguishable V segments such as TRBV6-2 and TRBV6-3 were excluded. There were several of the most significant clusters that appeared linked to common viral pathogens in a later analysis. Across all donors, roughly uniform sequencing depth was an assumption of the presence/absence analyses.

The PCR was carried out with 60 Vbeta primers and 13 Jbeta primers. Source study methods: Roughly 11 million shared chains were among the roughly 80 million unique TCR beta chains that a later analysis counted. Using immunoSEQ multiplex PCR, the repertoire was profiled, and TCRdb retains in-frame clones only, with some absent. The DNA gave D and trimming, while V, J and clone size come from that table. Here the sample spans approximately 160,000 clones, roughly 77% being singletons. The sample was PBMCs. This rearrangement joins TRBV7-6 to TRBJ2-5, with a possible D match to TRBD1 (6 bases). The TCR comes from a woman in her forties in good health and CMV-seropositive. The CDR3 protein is CASSFATGETQYF. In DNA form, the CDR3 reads TGTGCCAGCAGCTTCGCCACAGGGGAGACCCAGTACTTC.